The entry below describes one T cell receptor beta chain. The junction departs from germline at one end; a sequencing error may be responsible. The data were taken from a study of shared clonotypes between healthy human individuals. TCRdb's table, derived via immunoSEQ multiplex PCR, lists solely in-frame clones and lacks some. This table has 450,000 to 500,000 clones, roughly 80% appearing once. Germline lookup yields CDR1 SQVTM and CDR2 ANQGSEA. CDR3 size: 14 residues. This sequence joins TRBV29-1 and TRBJ1-1; TRBD1 might be the D (5 bases). Sequencing used PBMCs. This receptor was identified in a woman aged 40-49 years in good health. Some clones in this sample may be carry-over from other donors' samples. Here the CDR3 reads CSVGVGGSNIEAFF. The CDR3 DNA is TGCAGCGTTGGGGTCGGGGGATCGAACATTGAAGCTTTCTTT.